This T cell receptor beta chain was found in a study of cytomegalovirus exposure and HLA in healthy donors. The overall study: Later analysis reported that the approximately 120 validation repertoires shared the platform of the roughly 680 first-cohort repertoires. General study findings and limits: According to a subsequent analysis, TCR clusters from the first cohort were inclined to appear together in the 120 validation repertoires.

The trim removed 1 base at V and 6 bases at J, leaving 0 bases unmatched. Per germline, CDR1 SGHTA and CDR2 FQGNSA. The CDR3 consists of 14 residues. Clones were read by immunoSEQ multiplex PCR, and TCRdb kept only the in-frame ones, dropping some. The sample yields about 110,000 clones, 85% to 90% seen once. Points on this clone: What it recognizes is unknown.

The chain is built from TRBV7-2 and TRBJ2-1; TRBD1 matches at 10 bases. Sequenced input: PBMCs. This receptor was identified in a woman between 18 and 29 years old in good health and CMV-seronegative. In DNA, the CDR3 is TGTGCCAGCAGCTTAGGGACAGGGGGCAATGAGCAGTTCTTC. Its translation: CASSLGTGGNEQFF. Drawing the rest from reference TRBV7-2 and TRBJ2-1, the complete variable domain is GAGVSQSPSNKVTEKGKDVELRCDPISGHTALYWYRQSLGQGLEFLIYFQGNSAPDKSGLPSDRFSAERTGGSVSTLTIQRTQQEDSAVYLCASSLGTGGNEQFFGPGTRLTVL.